Below, 26 T cell receptor beta chains from the same sample are listed, as sequenced in a study of cytomegalovirus exposure and HLA in healthy donors (dated by TCRdb to about 2017). Library prep was done by the immunoSEQ multiplex PCR assay. For the multiplex PCR, a mixture combining 60 forward primers for TCR Vbeta segments and 13 reverse primers for TCR Jbeta segments was used. TCRdb took this table from immuneACCESS and kept in-frame rearrangements with V and J called. Such tables lack part of the clones; where checked against another copy, unresolved V genes explain under half of the gap, and the rest is unexplained. The sample contains fewer than 110,000 clones, around 79% of them found a single time. Jointly, the top ten make up roughly 2% of the sample. The sample comprised PBMCs. The receptors shown here come from a woman in her thirties or forties in good health and CMV-seronegative.

The gene calls are TRBV9 and TRBJ1-3; D might be TRBD1 (6 bases). The CDR3 runs 14 residues. V lost 3 bases to trimming and J lost 2 bases, with 9 bases between them. Germline CDR1 reads SGDLS; CDR2 reads YYNGEE. Here the CDR3 reads CASSAGGPGNTIYF. DNA for the CDR3: TGTGCCAGCAGCGCGGGGGGGCCTGGAAACACCATATATTTT.

This chain uses TRBV30 with TRBJ2-1; D unclear. The CDR3 loop spans 12 amino acids. V was trimmed by 2 bases and J by 13 bases, leaving 15 bases between them. Germline V gene sequence: CDR1 GTSNPN, CDR2 SVGIG (reference sequence). CDR3 amino acids: CAWSTTARNQFF. The CDR3 DNA reads as TGTGCCTGGAGTACGACCGCTAGAAACCAGTTCTTC.

This chain links TRBV28 with TRBJ2-1; 7 nucleotides agree with TRBD2. The V segment lost 4 bases and the J segment 6 bases; nucleotides outside the gene matches: 12. The CDR3 spans 16 residues. CDR1 is MDHEN and CDR2 is SYDVKM in the germline V gene. The CDR3 protein is CASSSRSSGIGNEQFF. The CDR3 region has the DNA TGTGCCAGCAGTTCCCGGTCTAGCGGTATAGGCAATGAGCAGTTCTTC.

This CDR3 reads CASSGTSGGTDTQYF. DNA for the CDR3: TGTGCCAGTAGTGGGACTAGCGGAGGCACAGATACGCAGTATTTT. The gene calls are TRBV19 and TRBJ2-3, with 11 bases fitting TRBD2. The V and J ends lost 5 bases and 1 base, in that order; junction bases with no gene match: 2. Germline V gene data show CDR1 as LNHDA and CDR2 as SQIVND (reference sequence). The CDR3 is made up of 15 amino acids.

This clone was seen just once. Relative to the germline gene, one junction end is altered; a read error may explain this. J is TRBJ2-7 and V is TRBV7-9, with 8 nucleotides matching TRBD1. Germline V gene sequence: CDR1 SEHNR, CDR2 FQNEAQ (reference sequence). The CDR3 is 14 amino acids. The CDR3 sequence: CSSSLPGTGYEQYF. In DNA, the CDR3 is TGTTCCAGCAGCCTCCCCGGGACAGGCTACGAGCAGTACTTC.

In its sample, this clone was seen once. The chain employs TRBV6-1 and TRBJ2-1, with TRBD1 matching 11 bases. The ends lost 0 bases at V and 7 bases at J; junction bases unmatched: 5. Germline V lookup: CDR1 MNHNS, CDR2 SASEGT. The CDR3 is 16 residues long. The DNA for the CDR3 is TGTGCCAGCAGTGAAGCTCGGACAGGGGGCTTGAATGAGCAGTTCTTC. Translated, it gives CASSEARTGGLNEQFF.

V usage is TRBV4-1 and J usage is TRBJ2-3, with a weak D call TRBD1 (5 bases). CDR1 and CDR2 from the germline V gene are MGHRA and YSYEKL. Trimming removed 5 bases from V and 6 bases from J, with 18 bases in between. The CDR3 sequence is 15 residues long. In nucleotides, the CDR3 is TGCGCCAGCAGCGGCTTCGGTGGGGCGGTCGATACGCAGTATTTT. The encoded protein is CASSGFGGAVDTQYF.

V usage is TRBV14 and J usage is TRBJ2-5, with D maybe TRBD1 (5 bases). Judging by the DNA end, TRBJ2-7 fits better; the J call may be wrong. Germline CDR1 SGHDN, CDR2 FVKESK. CDR3 size: 15 residues. CDR3 region: CASSDKQVLPYEQYF. The CDR3 DNA is TGTGCCAGCAGCGACAAACAGGTTCTACCCTACGAGCAGTACTTC.

This sequence joins TRBV7-9 and TRBJ2-7; D uncertain. Looked up from germline, CDR1 is SEHNR and CDR2 is FQNEAQ (reference sequence). V lost 5 bases to trimming and J lost 0 bases, with 11 bases between them. The CDR3 loop spans 14 amino acids. The CDR3 here is CASSPQYSSYEQYF. The CDR3 DNA sequence: TGTGCCAGCAGCCCCCAATACTCCTCCTACGAGCAGTACTTC.

The chain uses TRBV6-1 and TRBJ2-5; 7 bases agree with TRBD1. With V trimmed by 5 bases and J by 3 bases, 9 bases remained unmatched. The germline V gene encodes CDR1 MNHNS and CDR2 SASEGT. This CDR3 is 15 amino acids long. CDR3 residues: CASSQQGKVEETQYF. The CDR3 DNA is TGTGCCAGCAGTCAACAGGGGAAAGTGGAAGAGACCCAGTACTTC.

A single count supports this clone. The chain uses TRBV5-1 and TRBJ2-2, with 12 bases aligning to TRBD2. Per germline, CDR1 SGHRS and CDR2 YFSETQ. The trim removed 4 bases at V and 4 bases at J, leaving 8 bases unmatched. The CDR3 length is 17 residues. The CDR3 sequence: CASSPGLAGSGTGELFF. CDR3 DNA sequence: TGCGCCAGCAGCCCGGGACTAGCGGGCTCGGGCACCGGGGAGCTGTTTTTT.

The V and J genes are TRBV5-1 and TRBJ2-3, with D possibly being TRBD1 (6 bases). Germline V CDR1 and CDR2: SGHRS, YFSETQ. The V end was cut by 4 bases, the J end by 4 bases, with 13 bases between. The CDR3 length is 14 residues. CDR3 coding DNA: TGCGCCAGCAGCCCAAACAGGGACGCAGATACGCAGTATTTT. This gives the protein CASSPNRDADTQYF. Based on the CDR3 plus reference TRBV5-1 and TRBJ2-3, the full variable domain is KAGVTQTPRYLIKTRGQQVTLSCSPISGHRSVSWYQQTPGQGLQFLFEYFSETQRNKGNFPGRFSGRQFSNSRSEMNVSTLELGDSALYLCASSPNRDADTQYFGPGTRLTVL.

The genes are TRBV6-1 and TRBJ2-7; 7 bases are a match to TRBD2. CDR1 and CDR2 from the germline V gene are MNHNS and SASEGT. V lost 3 bases to trimming and J lost 2 bases; unmatched junction nucleotides: 7. The CDR3 contains 15 residues. The CDR3, as DNA: TGTGCCAGCAGTGATCGTGCGGGAGAGGCCTACGAGCAGTACTTC. Translation gives CASSDRAGEAYEQYF.

There are a few counts of this clone. The V gene is TRBV21-1, the J gene TRBJ2-6; TRBD1 is taken as the D call from the table, unchecked against the DNA. TRBV21-1 is shown as a pseudogene. CDR3 size: 18 residues. The CDR3 spells CASSMWDRGSSGANVLTF. CDR3 coding DNA: TGTGCCAGCAGCATGTGGGACAGGGGTTCGTCTGGGGCCAACGTCCTGACTTTC.

CDR3 sequence (DNA): TGTGCCAGTAGTATTTTGTCACTCCACGGGGGCATTCAGTACTTC. This sequence encodes CASSILSLHGGIQYF. The rearrangement uses TRBV19 and TRBJ2-4; D is possibly TRBD2 (6 bases). Trimming shortened V by 3 bases and J by 9 bases, and 18 bases separated the two germline ends. CDR1 and CDR2 (germline): LNHDA, SQIVND (reference sequence). CDR3 length equals 15 residues.

The V gene is TRBV6-5, the J gene TRBJ2-7; 8 bases fit TRBD1. V lost 7 bases and J lost 7; bases outside the gene matches: 6. Germline CDR1 and CDR2: MNHEY and SVGAGI. This CDR3 comprises 12 residues. For the CDR3, the DNA is TGTGCCAGCACCATTACAGGGGGGGAGCAGTACTTC. Residues: CASTITGGEQYF.

About this clone: This sample includes further DNA sequences coding for the same CDR3. The chain links TRBV11-1 to TRBJ1-3; the match to TRBD1 covers 7 bases. The CDR3 is 16 amino acids. Unmatched junction bases numbered 7, after V lost 4 bases and J lost 1 base. Germline V gives CDR1 SGHAT, CDR2 FQDESV (reference sequence). The CDR3 spells CASSWDSLSSGNTIYF. CDR3 in DNA: TGTGCCAGCAGCTGGGACAGTCTGAGTTCTGGAAACACCATATATTTT.

The CDR3 DNA sequence: TGTGCCTGGGGGACTGGGAATTCCTACGAGCAGTACTTC. Amino acids: CAWGTGNSYEQYF. The chain recombines TRBV30 with TRBJ2-7; D is perhaps TRBD2 (6 bases). The ends were cut back, 5 bases at V and 1 base at J, with 12 bases in the middle. Germline CDR1 is GTSNPN and CDR2 is SVGIG (reference sequence). There are 13 residues in the CDR3.

This chain connects TRBV13 to TRBJ2-1, with 10 bases lining up with TRBD2. With V trimmed by 6 bases and J by 7 bases, 9 bases remained unmatched. CDR3 size: 15 residues. CDR1 and CDR2 (germline): PRHDT, FYEKMQ (reference sequence). CDR3 sequence: CASSYLAGARNEQFF. The CDR3 DNA follows: TGTGCCAGCAGTTACCTAGCGGGAGCGAGAAATGAGCAGTTCTTC.

The CDR3 region has the DNA TGCAGCGTTGAAGGGGGGGGAGTGGGGGGCAATGAGCAGTTCTTC. It codes for CSVEGGGVGGNEQFF. The chain has TRBV29-1 and TRBJ2-1, with 7 bases identical to TRBD2. The CDR3 contains 15 residues. Losses at the gene ends were 1 base for V and 6 bases for J; bases not matched to a gene: 9. Germline CDR1 and CDR2: SQVTM and ANQGSEA.

Written as DNA, the CDR3 is TGTGCCAGCAGCTGGGATGGGACAGGGTTCTACGAGCAGTACTTC. Protein sequence: CASSWDGTGFYEQYF. This sequence joins TRBV5-5 and TRBJ2-7, with 9 bases matching TRBD1. V lost 3 bases and J lost 3; bases outside the gene matches: 7. Germline CDR1 is SGHKS and CDR2 is YYEKEE (reference sequence). This CDR3 has 15 residues.

This clone was detected only once. The gene calls are TRBV4-2 and TRBJ2-5; 14 bases fit TRBD2. The J call may be in error: the DNA end matches TRBJ2-7 better. The CDR3 is made up of 17 amino acids. Germline-derived CDR1 and CDR2 are LGHNA and YNFKEQ. The CDR3 reads CASSQGTTSGGAYEQYF. The CDR3 region has the DNA TGTGCCAGCAGCCAAGGCACGACTAGCGGGGGGGCCTACGAGCAGTACTTC.

The chain combines TRBV11-1 with TRBJ1-4, with D unclear. The CDR3 is 14 amino acids. The V end lost 4 bases, the J end lost 8 bases, and 14 bases lay between the germline ends. Germline V gene sequence: CDR1 SGHAT, CDR2 FQDESV (reference sequence). CDR3: CASSSTGLEEKLFF. In DNA form, the CDR3 reads TGTGCCAGCAGCTCTACCGGCCTAGAGGAAAAACTGTTTTTT. The full variable domain, rest sourced from reference TRBV11-1 and TRBJ1-4, is EAEVAQSPRYKITEKSQAVAFWCDPISGHATLYWYRQILGQGPELLVQFQDESVVDDSQLPKDRFSAERLKGVDSTLKIQPAELGDSAMYLCASSSTGLEEKLFFGSGTQLSVL.

In its sample, this clone was seen once. This chain connects TRBV6-5 to TRBJ1-4; the match to TRBD1 covers 7 bases. V shed 5 bases and J 6 bases; nucleotides not matched to a gene: 6. CDR3 length: 14 residues. From germline, CDR1 is MNHEY and CDR2 SVGAGI. This CDR3 reads CASSRSGQHEKLFF. The CDR3 DNA follows: TGTGCCAGCAGTAGATCGGGACAGCATGAAAAACTGTTTTTT.

This chain joins TRBV7-9 and TRBJ1-4; possibly TRBD1 for D (5 bases). The CDR3 runs to 15 residues. Germline CDR1 is SEHNR and CDR2 is FQNEAQ (reference sequence). The V gene lost 5 bases and the J gene lost 5 bases, with 15 bases spanning the gap. This chain's CDR3 is CASSLPGLGNEKLFF. The CDR3 bases are TGTGCCAGCAGCCTCCCGGGACTCGGGAATGAAAAACTGTTTTTT.

The CDR3 bases are TGTGCCAGCAGTCCCCAGGGGCGGGGGTACGAGCAGTACTTC. It codes for CASSPQGRGYEQYF. The genes are TRBV28 and TRBJ2-7, with D perhaps matching TRBD2 (7 bases). The CDR3 covers 14 residues. The V and J ends lost 5 bases and 4 bases respectively, with 15 bases between them. Germline CDR1 reads MDHEN; CDR2 reads SYDVKM.